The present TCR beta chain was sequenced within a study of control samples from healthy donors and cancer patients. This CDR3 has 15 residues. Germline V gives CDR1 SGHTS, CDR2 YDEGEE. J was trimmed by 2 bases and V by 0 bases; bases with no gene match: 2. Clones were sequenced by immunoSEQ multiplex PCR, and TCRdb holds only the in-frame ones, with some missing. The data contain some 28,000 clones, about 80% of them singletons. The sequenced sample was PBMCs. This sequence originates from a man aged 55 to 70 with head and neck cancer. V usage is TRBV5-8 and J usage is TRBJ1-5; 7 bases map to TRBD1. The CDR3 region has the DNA TGTGCCAGCAGCTTGGCAGGGGGTGGCAATCAGCCCCAGCATTTT. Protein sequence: CASSLAGGGNQPQHF.